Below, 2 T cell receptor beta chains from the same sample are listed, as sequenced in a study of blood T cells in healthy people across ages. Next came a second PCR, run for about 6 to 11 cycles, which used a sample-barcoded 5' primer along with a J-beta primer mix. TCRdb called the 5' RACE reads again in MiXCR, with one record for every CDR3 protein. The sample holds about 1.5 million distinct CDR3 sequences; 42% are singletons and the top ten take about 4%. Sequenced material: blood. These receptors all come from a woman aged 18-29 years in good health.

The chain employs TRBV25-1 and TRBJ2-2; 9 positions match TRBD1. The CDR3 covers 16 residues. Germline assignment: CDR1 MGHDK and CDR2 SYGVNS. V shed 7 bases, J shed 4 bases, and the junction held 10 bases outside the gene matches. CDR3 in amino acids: CASILSGTGSTGELFF. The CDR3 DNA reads TGTGCCAGCATTCTCTCCGGGACAGGGAGCACCGGGGAGCTGTTTTTT.

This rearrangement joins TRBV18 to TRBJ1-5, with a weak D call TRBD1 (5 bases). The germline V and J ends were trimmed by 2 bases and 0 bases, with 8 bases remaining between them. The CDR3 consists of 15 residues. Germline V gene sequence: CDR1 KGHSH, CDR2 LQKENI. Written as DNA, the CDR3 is TGTGCCAGCTCACCAGGGGGGTTTAGCAATCAGCCCCAGCATTTT. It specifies CASSPGGFSNQPQHF.